This record looks at one T cell receptor beta chain sequence and its context. The antigen remains undetermined. Germline V CDR1 and CDR2: MDHEN, SYDVKM. The germline V and J ends were trimmed by 5 bases and 13 bases, with 21 bases remaining between them. The CDR3 length is 14 residues. This record belongs to a study of blood T cells in healthy people across ages. Caucasian individuals from Russia who were healthy and aged roughly 6 to 100 acted as donors. PBMCs numbering at least 6 million were isolated per sample. A sample-barcoded 5' primer and a J-beta primer mix were used in a second PCR of about 6 to 11 cycles. TCRdb analysed the 5' RACE reads with MiXCR anew, one entry per CDR3 protein. The sample gives roughly 900,000 distinct CDR3 sequences, roughly 50% of which show up once; around an eighth is in the top ten. Findings and caveats of the study: The recorded TCR beta diversity per million T cells decreased in a roughly linear manner with age.

Sequenced: blood. The clonotype was recovered from a man aged 25 to 40 in good health. The gene calls are TRBV28 and TRBJ2-4; D not resolved. The chain's CDR3 is CASSVQTESLEQYF. In DNA, the CDR3 is TGTGCCAGCAGTGTACAGACGGAGTCTTTGGAGCAGTACTTC.